This T cell receptor beta chain is from a study of T-cell memory formation after mild COVID-19 (dated by TCRdb to the early 2020s). About the study as a whole: TCR sequence clusters from the two donors were largely donor specific. Longitudinal TCRalpha and TCRbeta repertoire sequencing tracked T-cell clones expanding and contracting after mild COVID-19 in two donors. The cohort was made up of two young adult volunteers, one female and one male, who were previously healthy.

The sequencer listed for this sample is Illumina NovaSeq 6000. TCRalpha and TCRbeta cDNA libraries were built by 5'RACE with constant-segment primers, adding sample barcodes and unique molecular identifiers. RNA was extracted from every sample with Trizol reagent. The libraries were amplified in two PCR steps, and the second step added a second sample barcode and Illumina TruSeq adapters. Sequencing of libraries was performed on an Illumina NovaSeq with 2 x 150 bp paired-end reads. On the study's bioinformatics: Demultiplexing of reads and collapsing into UMI-guided consensus sequences were performed with migec v1.2.7. Using mixcr v2.1.11, the UMI consensuses were aligned to TRA and TRB V and J templates and assembled into clonotypes. A clonotype was counted as expanded or contracted only if both edgeR and NoisET called the change significant, with noise models trained on biological replicates. edgeR calls used a false discovery rate-adjusted p below 0.01 and a log2 fold-change threshold of 1. As an exploratory analysis of dynamics, max-normalized trajectories of the 1000 most abundant clonotypes were examined with PCA combined with hierarchical clustering. The CD4 or CD8 phenotype of responding clones was assigned using the separately sequenced CD4+ and CD8+ repertoires. The raw public reads went through TCRdb reprocessing: fastp at Q25, MiXCR clone calling, in-frame beta chains kept. CDR3 protein sequences are deduplicated, and each keeps its most common genes and DNA. V and J calls and clone size were set by TCRdb, not the authors. For this sample there are around 420,000 distinct CDR3 sequences; more than 20% appear just once. The ten largest clonotypes hold about 10% of the sample.

Its CDR3 holds 19 amino acids, cysteine through phenylalanine. Solely the CDR3 DNA is kept, with 57 bases framed from the first base. For this chain, trimming is 4 bases at the V end and 2 bases at the J end, and the number of junction bases without a gene match is 13. From a lookup of the germline V gene (reference sequence), CDR1 and CDR2 are SEHNR and FQNEAQ. PBMCs were isolated by Ficoll-Paque density gradient centrifugation. This clonotype was recorded a few times. Its antigen is currently not known. Base qualities are not at hand, and no much larger clone is one base apart. Broad study findings and their caveats: The study covered only two mild cases, and larger cohorts including severe cases with pre-infection samples were considered necessary. Clones that contracted from day 15 to 85 showed balanced CD4/CD8 phenotypes, whereas a second wave of clones that expanded from day 15 to 37 leaned towards CD4+. Some responding clones were found in pre-infection memory, which suggests that pre-existing cross-reactive memory T cells took part in the SARS-CoV-2 response. Contracting CD4+ clones turned up mainly in the CM and EM memory subsets, whereas EMRA was where CD8+ clones were enriched. The second-wave clones that peaked on day 37 were not confirmed to be SARS-CoV-2 specific.

The chain is encoded by TRBV7-9 joined to TRBJ2-1, with TRBD2 matching 11 junction bases. The sequenced sample consisted of PBMCs or a T cell subset sorted from them (not recorded which). The TCR sequence derives from an adult woman who had mild COVID-19 (a few samples of this study predate the infection). The sample titles of this study are shuffled in the database, so cell type and time point are left out; the donor was told from shared clones. For the CDR3, the sequence is CASSSAGLAVLVTYNEQFF. The nucleotide sequence reads TGTGCCAGCAGCTCGGCGGGACTAGCGGTCCTAGTCACCTACAATGAGCAGTTCTTC.